This TCR beta chain was obtained from a study of OX40 agonist ivuxolimab in advanced cancers. Study-level background: Three partial responders included one hepatocellular carcinoma patient and two cutaneous melanoma patients.

As regards this clone: Its antigen is currently unknown.

Generated by immunoSEQ multiplex PCR, the TCRdb table keeps only in-frame clones and is missing some. The data hold 10,000 to 15,000 clones, with around 80% observed a single time. Germline V gene sequence: CDR1 SGHNT, CDR2 YENEEA. With 5 bases removed from V and 7 bases from J, the gap between germline ends came to 12 bases. This CDR3 region has 13 residues. Study-wide findings and caveats: What antigens the expanded peripheral T cells recognized was never established.

Here the sequenced sample was CD4+ or CD8+ T cells sorted from blood, taken in a trial of the OX40 agonist ivuxolimab. The receptor was isolated from an adult with an advanced solid tumor such as melanoma, head and neck, liver or kidney cancer. This sequence joins TRBV11-3 and TRBJ2-1; no clear D gene. CDR3 sequence reads: CASSHTFWNEQFF. Written as DNA, the CDR3 is TGTGCCAGCAGCCACACCTTTTGGAATGAGCAGTTCTTC.